These 10 T cell receptor beta chains were sequenced from one sample in a study of blood T cell repertoires in COVID-19. Only in-frame clones appear in the TCRdb table, and some are missing; sequencing was by immunoSEQ multiplex PCR. The top ten hold 5% to 6.5% of the sample, which has approximately 280,000 clones, 85% seen once. Sequenced input: peripheral blood. These receptors were collected from a man aged 45-60 years with active or convalescent COVID-19.

The chain is built from TRBV30 and TRBJ2-7; 11 bases fit TRBD2. Trimming cost V 5 bases and J 5 bases; bases outside gene matches: 5. In germline, CDR1 is GTSNPN, CDR2 SVGIG (reference sequence). The CDR3 loop spans 13 amino acids. CDR3 region: CAWRLAGTHEQYF. For the CDR3, the DNA is TGTGCCTGGCGACTAGCGGGAACCCACGAGCAGTACTTC.

This sequence joins TRBV9 and TRBJ1-1; TRBD1 might be the D (5 bases). This CDR3 is 14 amino acids long. V lost 0 bases and J lost 1, with 7 bases in between. Germline V gene lookup returns CDR1 SGDLS and CDR2 YYNGEE. The CDR3: CASSVGQTNTEAFF. The CDR3 DNA sequence: TGTGCCAGCAGCGTAGGACAGACGAACACTGAAGCTTTCTTT.

The J gene is TRBJ2-2, the V gene TRBV27, with 8 bases lining up with TRBD1. Germline lookup yields CDR1 MNHEY and CDR2 SMNVEV (reference sequence). Germline trimming cut 5 bases from V and 8 bases from J; bases unmatched to any gene: 22. The CDR3 runs to 19 residues. The chain's CDR3 is CASSPRTGLGVTARGELFF. CDR3 DNA: TGTGCCAGCAGTCCCCGGACAGGGCTGGGAGTGACGGCACGAGGGGAGCTGTTTTTT.

The J gene is TRBJ1-2, the V gene TRBV24-1, with a tentative D call TRBD1 (5 bases). The V gene's germline CDR1 is KGHDR and CDR2 SFDVKD. CDR3 length equals 12 residues. Trimming removed 4 bases at V and 9 bases at J, with 11 bases between. In DNA, the CDR3 is TGTGCCACCAGTGAGGGGGACTGGAGCTACACCTTC. Encoded protein: CATSEGDWSYTF.

The CDR3 sequence is CASSPSLRVGYTF. DNA for the CDR3: TGTGCCAGCAGCCCCTCGCTCCGGGTTGGCTACACCTTC. The rearrangement uses TRBV5-4 and TRBJ1-2; the D is unclear. Germline V lookup: CDR1 SGHNT, CDR2 YYREEE (reference sequence). V lost 4 bases and J lost 7, with 14 bases in between. This CDR3 has 13 residues.

In the case of this clone: Other DNA sequences within the sample encode an identical CDR3. The rearrangement uses TRBV7-3 and TRBJ1-1; D gene ambiguous. This CDR3 has 14 residues. The germline V gene encodes CDR1 SGHTA and CDR2 FQGTGA. Trimming shortened V by 1 base and J by 5 bases, and 11 bases separated the two germline ends. The CDR3 reads CASSLNPGNTEAFF. In DNA form, the CDR3 reads TGTGCCAGCAGCTTAAATCCGGGAAATACTGAAGCTTTCTTT. Full variable domain (outside the CDR3, taken from reference TRBV7-3 and TRBJ1-1): GAGVSQTPSNKVTEKGKYVELRCDPISGHTALYWYRQSLGQGPEFLIYFQGTGAADDSGLPNDRFFAVRPEGSVSTLKIQRTERGDSAVYLCASSLNPGNTEAFFGQGTRLTVV.

This chain links TRBV6-2 or TRBV6-3 with TRBJ2-2, with TRBD2 identical over 8 bases. J gave up 4 bases and V 3 bases, and 1 base lay outside the gene matches. The germline CDR1 and CDR2 sequences are MNHEY and SVGEGT. The CDR3 is 14 amino acids. CDR3 sequence (DNA): TGTGCCAGCAGTTATCTAGCGGGCACCGGGGAGCTGTTTTTT. Amino acids: CASSYLAGTGELFF.

The gene calls are TRBV6-5 and TRBJ2-2; 8 nucleotides match TRBD1. Germline trimming cut 9 bases from V and 5 bases from J; bases unmatched to any gene: 8. The CDR3 spans 14 residues. Per the germline V gene, CDR1 is MNHEY and CDR2 is SVGAGI. This chain's CDR3 is CASSGGPRTGELFF. In DNA form, the CDR3 reads TGTGCCAGTTCAGGGGGCCCACGAACCGGGGAGCTGTTTTTT.

This clone was seen a few times. This chain uses TRBV11-2 with TRBJ2-7; D may be TRBD1 (5 bases). CDR3 length: 13 amino acids. V gave up 1 base and J gave up 5 bases, with 9 bases separating them. Germline assignment: CDR1 SGHAT and CDR2 FQNNGV. The CDR3 reads CASSLGQRNEQYF. The CDR3 DNA is TGTGCCAGCAGCTTAGGACAGAGAAACGAGCAGTACTTC.

This chain connects TRBV27 to TRBJ1-1, with 7 bases that match TRBD1. V was clipped by 6 bases and J by 11 bases; unmatched bases: 9. The CDR3 is 12 amino acids. Germline V gives CDR1 MNHEY, CDR2 SMNVEV (reference sequence). The CDR3 loop is CASRQGTLRAFF. The CDR3 region has the DNA TGTGCCAGCAGACAGGGGACCCTGCGGGCTTTCTTT.